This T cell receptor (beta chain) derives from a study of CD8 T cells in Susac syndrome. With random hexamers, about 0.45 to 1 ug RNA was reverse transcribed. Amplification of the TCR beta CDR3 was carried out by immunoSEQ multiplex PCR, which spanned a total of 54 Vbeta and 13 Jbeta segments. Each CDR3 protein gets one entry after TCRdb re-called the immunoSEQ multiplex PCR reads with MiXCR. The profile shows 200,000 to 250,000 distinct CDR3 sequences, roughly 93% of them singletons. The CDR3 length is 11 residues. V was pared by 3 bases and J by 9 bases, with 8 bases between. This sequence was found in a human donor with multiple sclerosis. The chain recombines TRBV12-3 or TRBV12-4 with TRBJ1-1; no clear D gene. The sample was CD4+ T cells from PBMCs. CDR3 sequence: CASSFTDKAFF. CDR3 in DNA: TGTGCCAGCAGTTTCACAGACAAAGCTTTCTTT.